This is a list of T cell receptor beta chains from one sample in a study of T cells in Graves' hyperthyroidism and ophthalmopathy. TCRdb re-called the multiplex PCR reads through MiXCR, storing one row per CDR3 protein. The sample contains fewer than 700,000 distinct CDR3 sequences, roughly 18% of which appear only once. The sample was blood. Receptor source: a woman aged 18 to 35 with Graves' ophthalmopathy. The CDR3 runs from the conserved cysteine through the conserved F or W. A D gene is named only where the DNA matches it firmly. Clone size is given for some rows only: seen once, a few or many times, or a class if the clone is expanded.

D gene	V gene	clone size	J gene	CDR3 DNA	CDR3 protein
TRBD2	TRBV6-1	many	TRBJ2-7	TGTGCCAGCAGTGAAAAGACTAGCGGGGGGTACGAGCAGTACTTC	CASSEKTSGGYEQYF
-	TRBV5-1	few	TRBJ1-3	TGCGCCAGCAGCCTACCTTCACAGGAGATCTCTGGAAACACCATATATTTT	CASSLPSQEISGNTIYF
TRBD2	TRBV20-1	many	TRBJ2-7	TGCAGTGCTAGAGAGGGACTAGCGGGAGTCCACGAGCAGTACTTC	CSAREGLAGVHEQYF
-	TRBV11-2	-	TRBJ1-6	TGTGCCAGCGGGAGCTCCTATAATTCACCCCTTCACTTT	CASGSSYNSPLHF
-	TRBV20-1	-	TRBJ1-6	TGCAGTGCTAGATTTGGGGGGTCCTATAATTCACCCCTCCACTTT	CSARFGGSYNSPLHF
-	TRBV20-1	-	TRBJ2-7	TGCAGTGCTAGAGAAGGATACGAGCAGTACTTC	CSAREGYEQYF
-	TRBV7-3	many	TRBJ2-5	TGTGCCAGCAGCCGAGGGGTTGGGGGCCAAGAGACCCAGTACTTC	CASSRGVGGQETQYF
TRBD2	TRBV18	many	TRBJ2-1	TGTGCCAGCTCACCAAATAGCGGGGGACCAGGAGATTCCTACAATGAGCAGTTCTTC	CASSPNSGGPGDSYNEQFF
TRBD1	TRBV25-1	few	TRBJ2-2	TGTGCCAGCAGTGATATGGACAGGGGTGATACCGGGGAGCTGTTTTTT	CASSDMDRGDTGELFF
-	TRBV28	many	TRBJ1-2	TGTGCCAGCAGTTTACGAGAGGGGCAGGGCGCCTATGGCTACACCTTC	CASSLREGQGAYGYTF
-	TRBV6-1	-	TRBJ2-2	TGTGCCAGCAGTGAACTACGAGACTATAGGACCGGGGAGCTGTTTTTT	CASSELRDYRTGELFF
-	TRBV6-1	many	TRBJ1-1	TGTGCCAGCAGTTTGCGGCAGGGGCTAAGTAGGAACACTGAAGCTTTCTTT	CASSLRQGLSRNTEAFF
-	TRBV7-2	many	TRBJ2-4	TGTGCCAGCAGCTCGGACATATCGAAAAACATTCAGTACTTC	CASSSDISKNIQYF
-	TRBV10-3	-	TRBJ1-3	TGTGCCATCAGTGAGTCGTCGGCTAACACCATATATTTT	CAISESSANTIYF
TRBD2	TRBV11-2	few	TRBJ2-1	TGTGCCAGCCTCGATCTAGCGGGCTACAATGAGCAGTTCTTC	CASLDLAGYNEQFF
-	TRBV4-3	many	TRBJ1-1	TGCGCCAGCAGCCAAGATACGGGGGCACTGAACACTGAAGCTTTCTTT	CASSQDTGALNTEAFF
-	TRBV7-2	many	TRBJ2-7	TGTGCCAGCAGCTTAGCTTGGACAGAAGGGGCCTACGAGCAGTACTTC	CASSLAWTEGAYEQYF
-	TRBV30	many	TRBJ2-5	TGTGCCTGGACTTGGGCGGGAACAAACCAAGAGACCCAGTACTTC	CAWTWAGTNQETQYF
TRBD2	TRBV6-9	few	TRBJ2-3	TGTGCCAGCAGTTACACCCTCGAGGGACTAGCGGGAACCACAGATACGCAGTATTTT	CASSYTLEGLAGTTDTQYF
TRBD1	TRBV5-8	many	TRBJ1-2	TGTGCCAGCAGCTTCAGGGACAGGGGGTCTCGCTACACCTTC	CASSFRDRGSRYTF
-	TRBV7-9	-	TRBJ1-3	TGTGCCAGCAGCCCGACAGTGGCCTCTGGAAACACCATATATTTT	CASSPTVASGNTIYF
-	TRBV3-1	-	TRBJ2-1	TGTGCCAGCAGCCAAGCCCCCCCGGCGGGTCCCTACGATGAGCAGTTCTTC	CASSQAPPAGPYDEQFF
TRBD1	TRBV11-2	many	TRBJ1-1	TGTGCCAGCACCACCCAGGGGGGCACTGAAGCTTTCTTT	CASTTQGGTEAFF
-	TRBV20-1	-	TRBJ1-5	TGCAGTGCTGCCGAGGGACTGGGTCAGCCCCAGCATTTT	CSAAEGLGQPQHF
-	TRBV7-9	many	TRBJ1-5	TGTGCCAGCAGCTTATTAGGCGACCATCAGCCCCAGCATTTT	CASSLLGDHQPQHF
TRBD2	TRBV28	many	TRBJ2-1	TGTGCCAGCAGCTTAGCGGGAGCGCACAATGAGCAGTTCTTC	CASSLAGAHNEQFF
TRBD2	TRBV20-1	many	TRBJ2-1	TGCAGTGCTAGACCTCCGGCGGGAGTCTCCTACAATGAGCAGTTCTTC	CSARPPAGVSYNEQFF
TRBD1	TRBV2	-	TRBJ1-1	TGTGCCAGGGGGACAGGGATTCTGAACACTGAAGCTTTCTTT	CARGTGILNTEAFF
-	TRBV7-8	once	TRBJ1-3	TGTGCCAGCAGCTTAAAACCACAAGGTTTCTCAGGAAACACCATATATTTT	CASSLKPQGFSGNTIYF
-	TRBV4-1	many	TRBJ1-1	TGCGCCAGCAGCCAAGAGAGGGGGGCTGAAGCTTTCTTT	CASSQERGAEAFF
TRBD1	TRBV7-3	many	TRBJ2-1	TGTGCCAGCAGCCTCCGGGACAGGGCTTACAATGAGCAGTTCTTC	CASSLRDRAYNEQFF
TRBD2	TRBV30	many	TRBJ2-1	TGTGCCTGGAGTGGAAGCGGGGGGGCCTTGGGGCAGTTCTTC	CAWSGSGGALGQFF
-	TRBV11-2	many	TRBJ2-7	TGTGCCAGCAGCAGAATGCAGGGGTACGAGCAGTACTTC	CASSRMQGYEQYF
-	TRBV28	many	TRBJ2-3	TGTGCCAGCAGTTCTCTGGCCATCAGCACAGATACGCAGTATTTT	CASSSLAISTDTQYF
TRBD2	TRBV12-3/TRBV12-4	many	TRBJ2-7	TGTGCCAGCAGTGTTGGACTAGCGAGTTACGAGCAGTACTTC	CASSVGLASYEQYF
TRBD1	TRBV2	many	TRBJ1-1	TGTGCCAGCAGTGAACTTGGACAGGGGGTGAAATCTGAAGCTTTCTTT	CASSELGQGVKSEAFF
TRBD1	TRBV6-1	many	TRBJ2-7	TGTGCCAGCAGTACGGGACAGGGGTTATCCTACGAGCAGTACTTC	CASSTGQGLSYEQYF
TRBD1	TRBV11-2	many	TRBJ2-2	TGTGCCAGCAGCTTAGAAGGGACAGGGGACTTGTCCGGGGAGCTGTTTTTT	CASSLEGTGDLSGELFF
-	TRBV30	many	TRBJ2-3	TGTGCCTGGAGTGTACAGGGCACCCGTACGCAGTATTTT	CAWSVQGTRTQYF
TRBD2	TRBV20-1	many	TRBJ2-5	TGCAGTGCTAGCGCGGTGGGACTAACACAAGAGACCCAGTACTTC	CSASAVGLTQETQYF
TRBD1	TRBV11-2	-	TRBJ2-1	TGTGCCAGCAGCTTTCCCGTGCAGGGGGCGCTGGATGAGCAGTTCTTC	CASSFPVQGALDEQFF
-	TRBV29-1	few	TRBJ1-2	TGCAGCGTTGAAGAGGGGGGGCGAGTAGGCTACACCTTC	CSVEEGGRVGYTF
TRBD1	TRBV27	-	TRBJ1-2	TGTGCCAGCCGTACAGGGGTCAGTGGCTACACCTTC	CASRTGVSGYTF
TRBD2	TRBV7-6	many	TRBJ2-7	TGTGCCAGCAGCTTAGCTCCGGGAGGTGGTTACGAGCAGTACTTC	CASSLAPGGGYEQYF
TRBD2	TRBV11-2	many	TRBJ2-4	TGTGCCAGCAGCCAGGGCGGGGGAGCCAAAAACATTCAGTACTTC	CASSQGGGAKNIQYF
TRBD1	TRBV5-5	-	TRBJ1-2	TGTGCCAGCAGCTTGGCCCGGGACAGCCCAACTAACTATGGCTACACCTTC	CASSLARDSPTNYGYTF
-	TRBV5-1	few	TRBJ1-1	TGCGCCAGCAGCTTACGAGACAGTTCGTTCACTGAAGCTTTCTTT	CASSLRDSSFTEAFF
-	TRBV20-1	few	TRBJ1-6	TGCAGTGCCAGACCGAGCTCCTATAATTCACCCCTCCACTTT	CSARPSSYNSPLHF
-	TRBV13	many	TRBJ1-1	TGTGCCAGCAGCCCGGAGGGACCGAACACTGAAGCTTTCTTT	CASSPEGPNTEAFF
-	TRBV6-1	few	TRBJ2-3	TGTGCCAGCAGCGGGTTCGGACAGGACTACACAGATACGCAGTATTTT	CASSGFGQDYTDTQYF
-	TRBV7-9	many	TRBJ1-1	TGTGCCAGCAGTCGGACAGATCGAGGGACTGAAGCTTTCTTT	CASSRTDRGTEAFF
TRBD2	TRBV20-1	many	TRBJ2-2	TGCAGTGCTAGAGATCGCCTCTGGGAGGGAACGACCGGGGAGCTGTTTTTT	CSARDRLWEGTTGELFF
TRBD1	TRBV27	-	TRBJ2-1	TGTGCCAGCAGGGCGGACAGGGTCGTGTACAATGAGCAGTTCTTC	CASRADRVVYNEQFF
-	TRBV14	few	TRBJ1-1	TGTGCCAGCAGCCTGGGGACGGATTGGGAAGCTTTCTTT	CASSLGTDWEAFF
-	TRBV28	many	TRBJ2-3	TGTGCCAGCAGTTTATATGACAGATCGGATACGCAGTATTTT	CASSLYDRSDTQYF
-	TRBV3-2	many	TRBJ1-1	TGTGCCAGCAGCCAAGCTCAGGGAGGGGGAGGGAACACTGAAGCTTTCTTT	CASSQAQGGGGNTEAFF
-	TRBV14	few	TRBJ2-3	TGTGCCAGCAACGACAGTCCAACTTTAAGGCAGTATTTT	CASNDSPTLRQYF
-	TRBV28	-	TRBJ2-4	TGTGCCAGCAGTTTACCCCCCGGGCCTCCATACTTC	CASSLPPGPPYF